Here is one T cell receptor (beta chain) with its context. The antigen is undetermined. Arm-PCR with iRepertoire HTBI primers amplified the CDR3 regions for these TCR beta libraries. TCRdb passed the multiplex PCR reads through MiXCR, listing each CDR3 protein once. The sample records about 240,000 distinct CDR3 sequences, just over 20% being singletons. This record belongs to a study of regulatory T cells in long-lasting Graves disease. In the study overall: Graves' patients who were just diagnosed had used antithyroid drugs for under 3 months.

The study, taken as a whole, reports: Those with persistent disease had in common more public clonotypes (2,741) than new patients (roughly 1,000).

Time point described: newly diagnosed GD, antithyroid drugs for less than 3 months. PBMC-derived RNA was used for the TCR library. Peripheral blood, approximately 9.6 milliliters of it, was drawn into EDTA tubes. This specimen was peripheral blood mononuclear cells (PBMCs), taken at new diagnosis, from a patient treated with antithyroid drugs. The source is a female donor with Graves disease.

The CDR3 coding sequence is TGTGCCAGCAGTCGGGGGGGGACTACAGCCAAAGAGACCCAGTACTTC. As protein: CASSRGGTTAKETQYF. V usage is TRBV5-4 and J usage is TRBJ2-5, with 8 bases that match TRBD2. Trimming removed 5 bases from V and 3 bases from J; junction bases left unmatched: 12. This CDR3 has 16 amino acids. CDR1 SGHNT and CDR2 YYREEE come from the germline V gene (reference sequence).